This T cell receptor (beta chain) was identified in a study of cytomegalovirus exposure and HLA in healthy donors. Vbeta (60) and Jbeta (13) primers were used in the PCR. Repertoires were generated with immunoSEQ multiplex PCR, while TCRdb's copy carries only in-frame clones and drops some. The sample lists 100,000 to 150,000 clones; around 78% were seen once. From germline, CDR1 is SEHNR and CDR2 FQNEAQ (reference sequence). The V end was cut by 8 bases, the J end by 8 bases, with 15 bases between. The length of the CDR3 is 12 residues. The chain is built from TRBV7-9 and TRBJ1-2; D may be TRBD1 (5 bases). The origin of this receptor is a woman in her forties or fifties in good health and CMV-seronegative. Sequenced material: PBMCs. The CDR3 loop reads CASGPSGLGYTF. CDR3 DNA sequence: TGTGCCAGCGGACCCTCAGGGTTAGGCTACACCTTC.